This T cell receptor beta chain was obtained from a study of T cell repertoires in cytomegalovirus infection. For the study at large: Public TCR beta signatures provided an indication of both CMV infection and a matching HLA type. Findings and caveats of the study: Totalled public TCR beta family frequency picked out people who carried CMV plus the relevant HLA.

TCRdb passed the reads through MiXCR, listing each CDR3 protein once. The sample has 200,000 to 250,000 distinct CDR3 sequences, roughly 22% seen once. About this clonotype itself: The target antigen is unknown.

This clonotype was sampled from a human donor in good health (CMV status not recorded). Some clones in this sample may be carry-over from other donors' samples. Specimen: CD8+ T cells from PBMCs.

The CDR3 DNA sequence: TGCAGTGCTAGTTCGGAGCGGGGTCCCTCCTACGAGCAGTACTTC. Protein sequence: CSASSERGPSYEQYF. The V gene is TRBV20-1, the J gene TRBJ2-7; 7 nucleotides line up with TRBD2. The V gene end was trimmed by 3 bases and the J gene end by 0 bases; junction bases not matched to a gene: 8. The CDR3 runs to 15 residues. CDR1 DFQATT and CDR2 SNEGSKA come from the germline V gene (reference sequence).